The 6 T cell receptor beta chains below come from one sample, sequenced in a study of T cells in Graves' hyperthyroidism and ophthalmopathy. Template material for amplifying TCR beta CDR3 regions consisted of RNA transcripts. Using the HTBI primer set, a first-round RT-PCR was run on the TCR CDR3. One entry per CDR3 protein, called by TCRdb with MiXCR from the multiplex PCR reads. This table has roughly 640,000 distinct CDR3 sequences, more than 15% appearing once. Sequences were obtained from blood. Receptors were obtained from a woman in her 40s with Graves' ophthalmopathy.

This clonotype occurred many times. This sequence joins TRBV5-1 and TRBJ2-1; the D call may be TRBD1 or TRBD2 (5 bases each). This CDR3 region has 14 residues. The V end lost 4 bases, the J end lost 3 bases, and 11 bases lay between the germline ends. CDR1 and CDR2 from the germline V gene are SGHRS and YFSETQ. CDR3 sequence: CASSLEGHYNEQFF. The CDR3 DNA follows: TGCGCCAGCAGCCTAGAGGGGCACTACAATGAGCAGTTCTTC.

The V call is TRBV12-3 or TRBV12-4, the J call TRBJ1-2, with D maybe TRBD1 (5 bases). Trimming removed 0 bases from V and 4 bases from J, with 6 bases in between. CDR3 size: 13 residues. This chain's CDR3 is CASSLARVYGYTF. The CDR3 nucleotides are TGTGCCAGCAGTTTAGCCAGGGTCTATGGCTACACCTTC.

This clonotype was picked up many times. The chain joins TRBV11-1 to TRBJ1-1; 8 positions match TRBD1. This CDR3 has 16 residues. Germline trimming cut 5 bases from V and 7 bases from J; bases unmatched to any gene: 15. The V gene's germline CDR1 is SGHAT and CDR2 FQDESV (reference sequence). The CDR3, as DNA: TGTGCCAGCAGCGTGTACAATGCGGACAGGGCCCGTGAAGCTTTCTTT. It specifies CASSVYNADRAREAFF.

The table lists this clonotype with a few counts. A single base separates this from a much larger clone, so it may be a read error. This chain uses TRBV11-2 with TRBJ2-2; weak D call: TRBD2 (5 bases). This CDR3 contains 16 residues. Germline V gene sequence: CDR1 SGHAT, CDR2 FQNNGV. This chain's CDR3 is CASSLGNVEGTGEPFF. In DNA form, the CDR3 reads TGTGCCAGCAGCTTGGGGAACGTCGAGGGCACCGGGGAGCCGTTTTTT.

The sample holds many counts of this clonotype. The V gene is TRBV2, the J gene TRBJ1-4; D gene ambiguous. Trimming cost V 1 base and J 10 bases, with 19 bases left between them. The CDR3 runs 16 residues. Germline assignment: CDR1 SNHLY and CDR2 FYNNEI. As DNA, the CDR3 is TGTGCCAGCAGTGAAGGGGGAACGTCCTCCCGAGGAAAACTGTTTTTT. This translates into CASSEGGTSSRGKLFF.

This clonotype was seen ten or more times. The chain uses TRBV2 and TRBJ2-7; D is possibly TRBD1 (6 bases). Germline V CDR1 and CDR2: SNHLY, FYNNEI. The CDR3 has 15 amino acids. V lost 2 bases, J lost 2 bases, and 13 bases lay in between. The DNA for the CDR3 is TGTGCCAGCAGTGAAAGAGGGGGAATCACCTACGAGCAGTACTTC. It encodes CASSERGGITYEQYF.